The 27 T cell receptor beta chains below were found in one sample sequenced in a study of blood T cell repertoires in COVID-19. Produced via immunoSEQ multiplex PCR; TCRdb's table is partial and in-frame only. The data show 100,000 to 120,000 clones, 70% to 90% seen once. The sequencing input was peripheral blood. These receptors were taken from a woman in her 70s who had recovered from COVID-19.

The rearrangement links TRBV28 to TRBJ2-7; D is perhaps TRBD2 (5 bases). Germline V gives CDR1 MDHEN, CDR2 SYDVKM. This CDR3 is 15 amino acids long. Deletions cut 4 bases from V and 4 bases from J, with 17 bases between. CDR3 region: CASSWSDFLGYEQYF. Written as DNA, the CDR3 is TGTGCCAGCAGTTGGTCGGACTTCTTAGGGTACGAGCAGTACTTC.

This clone was observed a few times. The V call is TRBV4-3, the J call TRBJ2-7; 8 bases are a match to TRBD2. Germline CDR1 and CDR2: LGHNA and YSLEER. The CDR3 length is 15 residues. The V gene end was trimmed by 3 bases and the J gene end by 0 bases; junction bases not matched to a gene: 4. The CDR3: CASSQFSGASYEQYF. The CDR3, as DNA: TGCGCCAGCAGCCAGTTTAGCGGGGCCTCCTACGAGCAGTACTTC.

The J gene is TRBJ1-2, the V gene TRBV4-3; 9 positions agree with TRBD1. This CDR3 comprises 15 residues. The V and J ends lost 0 bases and 3 bases, in that order; junction bases with no gene match: 2. The V gene's germline CDR1 is LGHNA and CDR2 YSLEER. The CDR3 nucleotides are TGCGCCAGCAGCCAAGAGACAGGGGGTCACTATGGCTACACCTTC. Protein product: CASSQETGGHYGYTF.

The rearrangement uses TRBV9 and TRBJ2-7, with TRBD2 as a possible D gene (5 bases). The V end was cut by 0 bases, the J end by 9 bases, with 19 bases between. The CDR3 length is 15 residues. Per germline, CDR1 SGDLS and CDR2 YYNGEE. This CDR3 is CASSVAADFYEWQYF. CDR3 DNA: TGTGCCAGCAGCGTAGCTGCGGACTTCTACGAGTGGCAGTACTTC.

J is TRBJ1-5 and V is TRBV30; D is unclear. The V gene's germline CDR1 is GTSNPN and CDR2 SVGIG (reference sequence). The CDR3 spans 13 residues. The V and J ends lost 7 bases and 3 bases respectively, with 13 bases between them. DNA of the CDR3: TGTGCCTCGGGAGGGAGTTTCAATCAGCCCCAGCATTTT. Protein: CASGGSFNQPQHF.

This clone was seen once. The chain couples TRBV12-3 or TRBV12-4 to TRBJ2-7, with D perhaps matching TRBD1 (6 bases). With 7 bases removed from V and 0 bases from J, the gap between germline ends came to 10 bases. The CDR3 is 13 residues long. The CDR3 loop is CASTRTVSYEQYF. The CDR3 nucleotides read TGTGCCAGCACGCGGACAGTCTCCTACGAGCAGTACTTC.

The chain combines TRBV10-3 with TRBJ2-7, with 10 bases that match TRBD1. There are 15 residues in the CDR3. CDR1 ENHRY and CDR2 SYGVKD come from the germline V gene. The V and J ends lost 11 bases and 2 bases, in that order; junction bases with no gene match: 12. The CDR3 nucleotides are TGTGCCGCTGAACCCGGGACAGGGGCCACCTACGAGCAGTACTTC. Protein: CAAEPGTGATYEQYF.

The rearrangement links TRBV15 to TRBJ2-7; possible D gene TRBD2, 6 bases. CDR1 and CDR2 (germline): LNHNV, YYDKDF (reference sequence). The CDR3 has 15 amino acids. V lost 1 base and J lost 2, with 12 bases in between. The DNA for the CDR3 is TGTGCCACCAGCAGAGCGGGACTGACCACCTACGAGCAGTACTTC. Its translation: CATSRAGLTTYEQYF.

The V call is TRBV27, the J call TRBJ1-2; possible D gene TRBD1, 6 bases. This CDR3 spans 13 amino acids. CDR1 and CDR2 from the germline V gene are MNHEY and SMNVEV (reference sequence). Trimming cost V 0 bases and J 4 bases, with 6 bases left between them. As DNA, the CDR3 is TGTGCCAGCAGTTTATCAGGGGGCTATGGCTACACCTTC. Protein sequence: CASSLSGGYGYTF.

The chain employs TRBV24-1 and TRBJ2-2; the match to TRBD1 covers 9 bases. The CDR3 extends over 15 amino acids. Germline CDR1 and CDR2: KGHDR and SFDVKD. Losses at the gene ends were 5 bases for V and 6 bases for J; bases not matched to a gene: 6. The DNA of the CDR3 is TGTGCCACCAGTGCTCCGGGACAGGGCTCCGGGGAGCTGTTTTTT. Translating gives CATSAPGQGSGELFF.

This CDR3 is CASSPRGGANRDTQYF. The CDR3 DNA reads TGTGCCAGCTCACCACGCGGGGGGGCAAATCGAGATACGCAGTATTTT. The V gene is TRBV18, the J gene TRBJ2-3; 9 bases align to TRBD2. Germline CDR1 KGHSH, CDR2 LQKENI. Trimming cost V 1 base and J 5 bases; bases outside gene matches: 7. The CDR3 has 16 residues.

The rearrangement uses TRBV9 and TRBJ2-1; TRBD2 matches at 14 bases. This CDR3 contains 19 residues. V trimming: 1 base; J trimming: 0 bases; junction bases outside the gene matches: 6. The germline gives CDR1 SGDLS, CDR2 YYNGEE. The CDR3 nucleotides read TGTGCCAGCAGCGTAAAGGGACTAGCGGGGGTAAGCTCCTACAATGAGCAGTTCTTC. Amino acid sequence: CASSVKGLAGVSSYNEQFF.

V is TRBV5-8 and J is TRBJ1-5; D uncertain. The CDR3 runs 15 residues. Germline V lookup: CDR1 SGHTS, CDR2 YDEGEE. V was pared by 3 bases and J by 5 bases, with 15 bases between. For the CDR3, the DNA is TGTGCCAGCAGCTCCGGGCTCCACGGGGATCAGCCCCAGCATTTT. Translating it yields CASSSGLHGDQPQHF.

The J gene is TRBJ2-6, the V gene TRBV6-4; D is uncertain. Germline V gives CDR1 MRHNA, CDR2 SNTAGT. CDR3 size: 14 residues. Trimming took off 4 bases at V and 2 bases at J, with 6 bases between the two ends. The CDR3 coding sequence is TGTGCCAGCAGTGTCGAGGCTGGGGCCAACGTCCTGACTTTC. It yields the protein CASSVEAGANVLTF.

The rearrangement joins TRBV11-2 to TRBJ2-5; tentatively, D is TRBD2 (7 bases). Trimming took off 2 bases at V and 9 bases at J, with 22 bases between the two ends. The CDR3 totals 16 residues. Per germline, CDR1 SGHAT and CDR2 FQNNGV. Here the CDR3 DNA reads TGTGCCAGCAGCTTAATTCGGGGGGCCCCCCCCGTACCCCAGTACTTC. This translates into CASSLIRGAPPVPQYF.

This clone occurred a few times. This sequence joins TRBV27 and TRBJ1-6; D unclear. This CDR3 comprises 16 residues. Trimming cost V 0 bases and J 10 bases, with 16 bases left between them. Germline assignment: CDR1 MNHEY and CDR2 SMNVEV (reference sequence). The CDR3 here is CASSLSPGEGGSPLHF. CDR3 DNA: TGTGCCAGCAGTTTATCCCCCGGGGAGGGAGGCTCACCCCTCCACTTT.

This clone was seen only once. This chain uses TRBV28 with TRBJ1-1; the match to TRBD1 covers 7 bases. Looked up from germline, CDR1 is MDHEN and CDR2 is SYDVKM. V was pared by 5 bases and J by 6 bases, with 12 bases of the junction left unmatched. CDR3 length: 15 residues. The CDR3 is CASSPPDRVWSEAFF. CDR3 nucleotide sequence: TGTGCCAGCAGTCCCCCCGACAGGGTTTGGTCTGAAGCTTTCTTT.

The chain has TRBV4-1 and TRBJ1-1; 10 bases fit TRBD1. There are 17 residues in the CDR3. Germline V gene sequence: CDR1 MGHRA, CDR2 YSYEKL. Trimming cost V 0 bases and J 8 bases; bases outside gene matches: 12. CDR3 DNA: TGCGCCAGCAGCCAAGACGGGACAGGGGTCAGGGGGGGCGAAGCTTTCTTT. Its protein is CASSQDGTGVRGGEAFF.

This chain connects TRBV18 to TRBJ2-7; D is unresolved. This CDR3 comprises 13 residues. V gave up 3 bases and J gave up 2 bases, with 8 bases separating them. Germline-derived CDR1 and CDR2 are KGHSH and LQKENI. The CDR3 spells CASSPNRPYEQYF. The CDR3, as DNA: TGTGCCAGCTCACCCAACAGACCCTACGAGCAGTACTTC.

The genes are TRBV19 and TRBJ1-1; D is undetermined. Per the germline V gene, CDR1 is LNHDA and CDR2 is SQIVND (reference sequence). V lost 0 bases, J lost 0 bases, and 14 bases lay in between. The CDR3 contains 17 residues. The CDR3 loop reads CASSIDRESWVNTEAFF. In nucleotides, the CDR3 is TGTGCCAGTAGTATAGATCGGGAGTCTTGGGTGAACACTGAAGCTTTCTTT.

This rearrangement joins TRBV19 to TRBJ2-2; the D gene is possibly TRBD1 (5 bases). Germline CDR1 and CDR2: LNHDA and SQIVND (reference sequence). This CDR3 has 16 amino acids. V was shortened by 3 bases and J by 2 bases, with 13 bases between the two germline ends. Here the CDR3 reads CASSIQGRVNTGELFF. For the CDR3, the DNA is TGTGCCAGTAGTATCCAGGGTAGGGTTAACACCGGGGAGCTGTTTTTT.

The genes are TRBV6-1 and TRBJ2-5, with 9 positions matching TRBD2. V dropped 4 bases and J dropped 4; count of bases not matched to a gene: 10. The CDR3 contains 16 residues. Germline lookup yields CDR1 MNHNS and CDR2 SASEGT. The CDR3: CASSARSGRFGETQYF. The CDR3 bases are TGTGCCAGCAGTGCACGGAGCGGGAGGTTTGGAGAGACCCAGTACTTC.

The chain employs TRBV12-3 or TRBV12-4 and TRBJ2-1; possible D gene TRBD1, 5 bases. The CDR3 loop spans 13 amino acids. Trimming shortened V by 1 base and J by 10 bases, and 11 bases separated the two germline ends. The CDR3 DNA is TGTGCCAGCAGTTTAGTGATGGGGCCGGAGCAGTTCTTC. Translated, it gives CASSLVMGPEQFF.

The chain links TRBV29-1 to TRBJ2-4; D might be TRBD2 (6 bases). Germline CDR1 SQVTM, CDR2 ANQGSEA. The CDR3 runs to 13 residues. Trimming stripped 4 bases from V and 3 bases from J, with 10 bases between. In DNA, the CDR3 is TGCAGCGTTGTTAATAGCGGCAAAAACATTCAGTACTTC. Residues: CSVVNSGKNIQYF.

This chain joins TRBV5-4 and TRBJ2-7; TRBD1 agrees at 7 bases. The CDR3 is made up of 15 amino acids. The germline CDR1 and CDR2 sequences are SGHNT and YYREEE (reference sequence). After removal of 4 bases from V and 3 bases from J, the junction contained 10 bases not matched to a gene. The CDR3 loop is CASSLNPQGNYEQYF. CDR3 coding DNA: TGTGCCAGCAGCCTGAACCCACAGGGGAACTACGAGCAGTACTTC. Variable domain in full (rest from reference TRBV5-4 and TRBJ2-7): ETGVTQSPTHLIKTRGQQVTLRCSSQSGHNTVSWYQQALGQGPQFIFQYYREEENGRGNFPPRFSGLQFPNYSSELNVNALELDDSALYLCASSLNPQGNYEQYFGPGTRLTVT.

The V gene is TRBV5-1, the J gene TRBJ2-7; a possible D gene is TRBD2 (6 bases). The CDR3 is 15 amino acids. V was cut by 4 bases and J by 6 bases, with 20 bases left in between. Germline CDR1 and CDR2: SGHRS and YFSETQ. CDR3: CASSTRGKEGSEQYF. The CDR3 nucleotides read TGCGCCAGCAGCACGCGGGGCAAAGAGGGGTCCGAGCAGTACTTC.

The rearrangement uses TRBV30 and TRBJ1-1; D not resolved. The germline V gene encodes CDR1 GTSNPN and CDR2 SVGIG (reference sequence). V was shortened by 4 bases and J by 4 bases, with 19 bases between the two germline ends. The CDR3 runs 15 residues. CDR3 nucleotide sequence: TGTGCCTGGAACCTTGGGAGGGCAGCAGGCACTGAAGCTTTCTTT. Translating gives CAWNLGRAAGTEAFF.